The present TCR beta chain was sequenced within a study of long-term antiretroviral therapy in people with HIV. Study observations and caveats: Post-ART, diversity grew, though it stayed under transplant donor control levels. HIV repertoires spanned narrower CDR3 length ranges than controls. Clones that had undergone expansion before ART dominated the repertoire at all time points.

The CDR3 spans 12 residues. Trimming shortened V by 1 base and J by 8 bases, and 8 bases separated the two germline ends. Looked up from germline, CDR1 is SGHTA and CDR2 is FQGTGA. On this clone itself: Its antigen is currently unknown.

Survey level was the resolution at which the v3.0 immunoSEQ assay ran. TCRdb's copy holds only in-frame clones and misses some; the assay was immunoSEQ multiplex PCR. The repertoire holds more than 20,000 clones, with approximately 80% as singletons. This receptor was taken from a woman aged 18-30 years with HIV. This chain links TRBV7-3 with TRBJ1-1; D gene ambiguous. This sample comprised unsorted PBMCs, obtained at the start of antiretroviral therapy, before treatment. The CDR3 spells CASSLNGEEAFF. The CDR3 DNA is TGTGCCAGCAGCTTAAACGGTGAGGAAGCTTTCTTT.